This TCR beta chain was retrieved from a study of T cells in Graves' hyperthyroidism and ophthalmopathy. Study-level results: Separation of ophthalmopathy from stable hyperthyroidism was achieved by a 13 V-J model.

This clonotype appeared a few times. The antigen remains undetermined. RNA transcripts were the template for amplifying TCR beta CDR3 regions. A set of HTBI primers served as the primers for a first-round RT-PCR of the TCR CDR3. TCRdb analysed the multiplex PCR reads with MiXCR anew, one entry per CDR3 protein. The table lists 600,000 or so distinct CDR3 sequences, under 20% of them singletons. Trimming cost V 11 bases and J 7 bases; bases outside gene matches: 7. This CDR3 spans 12 amino acids. Germline loops: CDR1 MDHEN, CDR2 SYDVKM. Absent ophthalmopathy progression within 18 months defined stable Graves' hyperthyroidism. Exclusion of a patient resulted from uncontrolled infection, other autoimmune disease, pregnancy or lactation. PBMCs were derived from roughly 10 ml fresh peripheral blood.

The sample was blood. This TCR was recovered from a woman in her twenties or thirties with Graves' hyperthyroidism. The chain recombines TRBV28 with TRBJ2-1; TRBD2 matches 8 bases. CDR3 loop: CAARAGGNEQFF. CDR3 DNA: TGTGCCGCACGCGCGGGAGGTAATGAGCAGTTCTTC.